The next 5 T cell receptor beta chains were all read from a single sample in a study of blood T cell repertoires in COVID-19. TCRdb's table, derived via immunoSEQ multiplex PCR, lists solely in-frame clones and lacks some. Of 91,000 or so clones listed, 82% are singletons. The source material was peripheral blood. All receptors derive from a man in his fifties with active or convalescent COVID-19.

Concerning this clone itself: A junction end diverges from the germline sequence, so it may reflect a read error. The chain carries TRBV5-5 and TRBJ1-1, with 7 bases that match TRBD1. The CDR3 totals 14 residues. From germline, CDR1 is SGHKS and CDR2 YYEKEE (reference sequence). CDR3 DNA: TGTGCCAGCAGCACGGGACAGCTCGACTCTGAGGCTTTCTTT. The encoded protein is CASSTGQLDSEAFF.

J is TRBJ2-5 and V is TRBV5-8, with a possible D match to TRBD1 (6 bases). Germline V gene lookup returns CDR1 SGHTS and CDR2 YDEGEE. V was clipped by 4 bases and J by 4 bases, with 11 bases between them. The CDR3 totals 13 residues. CDR3 sequence: CASSQDRAETQYF. CDR3 nucleotide sequence: TGTGCCAGCAGCCAGGACAGAGCAGAGACCCAGTACTTC.

V and J are TRBV24-1 and TRBJ1-4, with TRBD1 identical over 10 bases. With V trimmed by 4 bases and J by 4 bases, 2 bases remained unmatched. Germline CDR1 and CDR2: KGHDR and SFDVKD. This CDR3 spans 15 amino acids. In DNA form, the CDR3 reads TGTGCCACCAGTGAGAGGACAGGGGGTAATGAAAAACTGTTTTTT. This codes for CATSERTGGNEKLFF.

V and J are TRBV3-1 (or the pseudogene TRBV3-2) and TRBJ2-5; TRBD1 might be the D (5 bases). V was trimmed by 1 base and J by 9 bases, leaving 6 bases between them. The CDR3 sequence is 11 residues long. Germline V CDR1 and CDR2: LGHDT, YNNKEL (reference sequence). Here the CDR3 reads CASSQVGAQYF. The CDR3 DNA sequence: TGTGCCAGCAGCCAAGTAGGGGCCCAGTACTTC.

J is TRBJ2-5 and V is TRBV19, with 9 bases fitting TRBD2. Germline-derived CDR1 and CDR2 are LNHDA and SQIVND (reference sequence). Trimming cost V 0 bases and J 2 bases; bases outside gene matches: 4. There are 16 residues in the CDR3. The CDR3 sequence: CASSIETSGAQETQYF. The CDR3 nucleotides read TGTGCCAGTAGTATAGAGACTAGCGGTGCGCAAGAGACCCAGTACTTC. The full variable domain, rest sourced from reference TRBV19 and TRBJ2-5, is DGGITQSPKYLFRKEGQNVTLSCEQNLNHDAMYWYRQDPGQGLRLIYYSQIVNDFQKGDIAEGYSVSREKKESFPLTVTSAQKNPTAFYLCASSIETSGAQETQYFGPGTRLLVL.